This note documents a single T cell receptor (beta chain) sequence. The data were obtained in a study of blood T cells in healthy people across ages. CDR3 size: 16 residues. Germline assignment: CDR1 SGHAT and CDR2 FQDESV (reference sequence). The authors isolated at least 7 million PBMCs per sample. A sample-barcoded 5' primer and a J-beta primer mix were used in a second PCR of about 6 to 12 cycles. TCRdb reprocessed the 5' RACE reads via MiXCR and lists one record per CDR3 protein. The sample has under 1,000,000 distinct CDR3 sequences, about 47% seen once. The chain joins TRBV11-1 to TRBJ2-7, with TRBD2 matching over 12 bases. The DNA end favors TRBJ2-5, so the J call may be wrong. This TCR was sampled from a man older than 75 in good health. Source material: blood. This CDR3 reads CASSGRLAGERETQYF. The CDR3 DNA reads as TGTGCCAGCAGCGGACGACTAGCGGGAGAACGAGAGACCCAGTACTTC.